This entry lists 5 T cell receptor beta chains sequenced from one sample in a study of T-cell reconstitution after alpha-beta-depleted transplantation in children. Preparation of the TCRbeta library used unique molecular identifiers. TCRdb reprocessed the PCR reads with MiXCR, giving one entry per CDR3 protein. This table has hundreds of thousands of distinct CDR3 sequences, 12% appearing once. Sample: PBMCs from the stem cell graft donor, taken from the stem cell graft. The receptors derive from a human donor who donated a stem cell graft to a child with acute lymphoblastic leukemia.

This clonotype was counted many times. The V call is TRBV4-1, the J call TRBJ2-3; either TRBD1 or TRBD2 may fit D (5 bases each). Germline V gives CDR1 MGHRA, CDR2 YSYEKL. V was pared by 3 bases and J by 5 bases, with 12 bases between. The CDR3 totals 14 residues. CDR3 bases: TGCGCCAGCAGCCAGGGGACCGGCTTAGATACGCAGTATTTT. It translates to CASSQGTGLDTQYF.

The chain joins TRBV19 to TRBJ2-3; D is undetermined. The CDR3 loop spans 13 amino acids. Germline CDR1 and CDR2: LNHDA and SQIVND (reference sequence). V lost 10 bases, J lost 2 bases, and 13 bases lay in between. The CDR3 sequence: CATGGGNTDTQYF. CDR3 DNA: TGTGCCACTGGCGGCGGAAACACAGATACGCAGTATTTT.

This clonotype occurred many times. This chain uses TRBV24-1 with TRBJ2-3; TRBD2 matches 7 bases. CDR3 length equals 17 residues. Germline CDR1 KGHDR, CDR2 SFDVKD. Trimming took 1 base from V and 1 from J; bases not matched to a gene: 7. CDR3 coding DNA: TGTGCCACCAGTGATTTCCGGTCTAGCGGACGCACAGATACGCAGTATTTT. It codes for CATSDFRSSGRTDTQYF.

The table lists this clonotype with a few counts. The chain recombines TRBV30 with TRBJ2-3, with 10 bases identical to TRBD1. Germline V gives CDR1 GTSNPN, CDR2 SVGIG (reference sequence). This CDR3 spans 15 amino acids. Unmatched junction bases numbered 9, after V lost 7 bases and J lost 2 bases. CDR3: CALEPTGGNTDTQYF. The CDR3 DNA follows: TGTGCCTTGGAACCGACAGGGGGCAACACAGATACGCAGTATTTT. Together with reference TRBV30 and TRBJ2-3, the CDR3 gives the full variable domain: SQTIHQWPATLVQPVGSPLSLECTVEGTSNPNLYWYRQAAGRGLQLLFYSVGIGQISSEVPQNLSASRPQDRQFILSSKKLLLSDSGFYLCALEPTGGNTDTQYFGPGTRLTVL.

This clonotype has only a few counts. The conserved closing phenylalanine or tryptophan is absent in this CDR3, likely reflecting a read error. The DNA is omitted, as the CDR3 cannot be located on it reliably, and the CDR3 follows TCRdb's listing. J is TRBJ1-4 and V is TRBV15; no check of the table's D call, TRBD1, against the DNA was made. Germline CDR1 reads LNHNV; CDR2 reads YYDKDF (reference sequence). Counting both end residues, the CDR3 totals 12 amino acids. Here the CDR3 reads CATSRDRGSGAI.